Each of the 13 T cell receptor beta chains below was sequenced from the same sample in a study of T cell responses to AZD1222 COVID-19 vaccine. The method was immunoSEQ multiplex PCR; TCRdb's version includes in-frame clones alone and lacks a portion of them. Among approximately 140,000 clones listed, around 94% were seen once. Specimen: peripheral blood, collected 28 days after the second AZD1222 dose. Source of these receptors: an adult who received the AZD1222 COVID-19 vaccine.

J is TRBJ1-1 and V is TRBV28, with D possibly being TRBD1 (5 bases). This CDR3 has 12 residues. Germline values: CDR1 MDHEN, CDR2 SYDVKM. V lost 6 bases and J 9 bases, leaving 14 bases between the germline ends. The DNA for the CDR3 is TGTGCCAGCAGCGCCTTGGGACGGAAAGCTTTCTTT. The encoded protein is CASSALGRKAFF. The full variable domain, rest sourced from reference TRBV28 and TRBJ1-1, is DVKVTQSSRYLVKRTGEKVFLECVQDMDHENMFWYRQDPGLGLRLIYFSYDVKMKEKGDIPEGYSVSREKKERFSLILESASTNQTSMYLCASSALGRKAFFGQGTRLTVV.

This clone has only one observation. This rearrangement joins TRBV4-2 to TRBJ1-2, with TRBD1 identical over 8 bases. This CDR3 is 16 amino acids long. The germline gives CDR1 LGHNA, CDR2 YNFKEQ. J lost 5 bases, V lost 0 bases, and 8 bases had no gene match. DNA for the CDR3: TGTGCCAGCAGCCAAGATCACGGACAGGGAGCTTATGGCTACACCTTC. Protein product: CASSQDHGQGAYGYTF.

This clone was found a few times. The rearrangement joins TRBV24-1 to TRBJ2-2; 7 bases are shared with TRBD1. The CDR3 contains 14 residues. J lost 6 bases, V lost 4 bases, and 4 bases had no gene match. Germline V CDR1 and CDR2: KGHDR, SFDVKD. In DNA, the CDR3 is TGTGCCACCAGTGACACCGGACAGGCCGGGGAGCTGTTTTTT. This translates into CATSDTGQAGELFF.

This clone has just a few counts. This rearrangement joins TRBV5-1 to TRBJ1-2; 8 bases are shared with TRBD1. The CDR3 contains 13 residues. Germline V gives CDR1 SGHRS, CDR2 YFSETQ. The junction had 1 base not matched to a gene; V was cut back by 0 bases and J by 6 bases. CDR3 sequence: CASSLGQGHGYTF. The CDR3 DNA reads TGCGCCAGCAGCTTGGGACAGGGGCATGGCTACACCTTC.

In this sample, this clone turned up a few times. This chain uses TRBV24-1 with TRBJ2-1; D gene unclear. Germline CDR1 KGHDR, CDR2 SFDVKD. The CDR3 has 16 residues. The V end lost 5 bases, the J end lost 0 bases, and 13 bases lay between the germline ends. The CDR3 DNA is TGTGCCACCAGTGGGGTAAGCTCCAGCTCCTACAATGAGCAGTTCTTC. Protein sequence: CATSGVSSSSYNEQFF.

J is TRBJ1-2 and V is TRBV27, with D uncertain. V was pared by 2 bases and J by 4 bases, with 11 bases between. Germline-derived CDR1 and CDR2 are MNHEY and SMNVEV (reference sequence). This CDR3 is 14 amino acids long. In DNA form, the CDR3 reads TGTGCCAGCAGTTTAGGGTTAGGGTTCTATGGCTACACCTTC. Translating gives CASSLGLGFYGYTF.

With regard to this clone: Other DNA sequences in the sample encode the same CDR3. The genes are TRBV27 and TRBJ1-5; weak D call: TRBD1 (5 bases). Trimming removed 2 bases from V and 0 bases from J, with 5 bases in between. The CDR3 totals 14 residues. Germline V gives CDR1 MNHEY, CDR2 SMNVEV (reference sequence). CDR3 in amino acids: CASSLGASNQPQHF. The CDR3 DNA sequence: TGTGCCAGCAGTTTAGGGGCTAGCAATCAGCCCCAGCATTTT.

This clone showed up just once. The chain employs TRBV7-9 and TRBJ2-7, with D perhaps matching TRBD1 or TRBD2 (5 bases each). Trimming removed 4 bases from V and 1 base from J, with 17 bases in between. The CDR3 length is 16 residues. CDR1 is SEHNR and CDR2 is FQNEAQ in the germline V gene (reference sequence). The CDR3 sequence is CASSSSRGVKSYEQYV. In nucleotides, the CDR3 is TGTGCCAGCAGCTCGAGCCGAGGGGTCAAATCCTACGAGCAGTACGTC.

The chain is built from TRBV2 and TRBJ1-5, with unresolved D. CDR1 SNHLY and CDR2 FYNNEI come from the germline V gene. V was shortened by 4 bases and J by 7 bases, with 11 bases between the two germline ends. The CDR3 length is 13 residues. CDR3 sequence reads: CASSGPLGQPQHF. CDR3 in DNA: TGTGCCAGCAGTGGGCCGCTGGGCCAGCCCCAGCATTTT.

The chain is built from TRBV27 and TRBJ1-2, with D possibly TRBD1 on 5 matching bases. The CDR3 covers 15 residues. V was trimmed by 5 bases and J by 4 bases, leaving 17 bases between them. Germline loops: CDR1 MNHEY, CDR2 SMNVEV (reference sequence). CDR3 DNA: TGTGCCAGCAGTCCCCGGGGTGGGGGATTCTATGGCTACACCTTC. Its protein product is CASSPRGGGFYGYTF.

The chain uses TRBV12-3 or TRBV12-4 and TRBJ2-1; D is ambiguous. Between the trimmed V and J ends, which lost 8 bases and 1 base, there was a span of 9 bases. The CDR3 sequence is 13 residues long. In DNA, the CDR3 is TGTGCCAGCGGGTCTTCATCCTACAATGAGCAGTTCTTC. Translation: CASGSSSYNEQFF.

This clone was counted once. This chain joins TRBV6-1 and TRBJ2-7, with D hard to call. V dropped 1 base and J dropped 1 base, with 11 bases sitting between them. The V gene's germline CDR1 is MNHNS and CDR2 SASEGT. CDR3 length: 15 amino acids. The CDR3: CASSEGPDGSYEQYF. The CDR3 DNA reads TGTGCCAGCAGTGAAGGACCGGACGGGTCCTACGAGCAGTACTTC.

The genes are TRBV19 and TRBJ1-1; 7 positions match TRBD1. Germline V gene data show CDR1 as LNHDA and CDR2 as SQIVND (reference sequence). Trimming cost V 3 bases and J 8 bases; bases outside gene matches: 3. This CDR3 has 12 amino acids. In DNA, the CDR3 is TGTGCCAGTAGTATGGGACAGATAGAAGCTTTCTTT. Translation: CASSMGQIEAFF.